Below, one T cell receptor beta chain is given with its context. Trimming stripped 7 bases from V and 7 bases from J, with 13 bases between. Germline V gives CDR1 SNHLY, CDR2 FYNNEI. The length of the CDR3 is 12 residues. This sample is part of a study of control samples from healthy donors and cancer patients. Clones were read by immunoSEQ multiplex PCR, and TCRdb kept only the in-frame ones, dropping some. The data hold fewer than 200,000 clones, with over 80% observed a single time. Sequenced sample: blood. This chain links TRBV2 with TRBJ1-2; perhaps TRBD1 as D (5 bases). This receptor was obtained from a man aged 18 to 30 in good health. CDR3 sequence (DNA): TGTGCCAGCACCTTCCAGGGAACTGGCTACACCTTC. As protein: CASTFQGTGYTF. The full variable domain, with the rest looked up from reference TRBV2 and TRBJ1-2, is EPEVTQTPSHQVTQMGQEVILRCVPISNHLYFYWYRQILGQKVEFLVSFYNNEISEKSEIFDDQFSVERPDGSNFTLKIRSTKLEDSAMYFCASTFQGTGYTFGSGTRLTVV.